This entry lists 17 T cell receptor beta chains sequenced from one sample in a study of early T cells in non-severe SARS-CoV-2 infection. TCRdb processed the 5' RACE reads anew with MiXCR; each CDR3 protein has one entry. In the table there are about 61,000 distinct CDR3 sequences, around 13% of which are singletons. Specimen: whole blood, collected at baseline. Source of these receptors: an adult who was a healthcare worker with PCR-confirmed SARS-CoV-2 infection or an uninfected control (not recorded which). The donor label of this sample is uncertain.

This clonotype showed up just a few times. This chain uses TRBV18 with TRBJ2-1; D possibly matches TRBD1 or TRBD2 (5 bases each). This CDR3 is 15 amino acids long. Germline V gene data show CDR1 as KGHSH and CDR2 as LQKENI. V lost 0 bases to trimming and J lost 8 bases, with 14 bases between them. CDR3 in DNA: TGTGCCAGCTCACCACCGCTGGCAGGGAGTCATGAGCAGTTCTTC. Translating it yields CASSPPLAGSHEQFF.

This clonotype has more than one count but fewer than ten. The chain recombines TRBV7-6 with TRBJ2-3, with D perhaps TRBD2 (6 bases). CDR1 and CDR2 (germline): SGHVS, FNYEAQ. This CDR3 has 13 amino acids. Trimming took off 3 bases at V and 3 bases at J, with 7 bases between the two ends. The CDR3 nucleotides read TGTGCCAGCAGCTTCGGGGGTACAGATACGCAGTATTTT. It yields the protein CASSFGGTDTQYF.

This clonotype was counted between two and nine times. This rearrangement joins TRBV4-2 to TRBJ1-2; D unclear. The CDR3 has 14 residues. V dropped 1 base and J dropped 3 bases, with 9 bases sitting between them. Germline V gene sequence: CDR1 LGHNA, CDR2 YNFKEQ. CDR3: CASSQVRLDYGYTF. CDR3 nucleotides: TGTGCCAGCAGCCAAGTTCGGTTGGACTATGGCTACACCTTC.

Only a few counts were recorded for this clonotype. This chain joins TRBV9 and TRBJ2-2; D is possibly TRBD1 or TRBD2 (5 bases each). Trimming took 0 bases from V and 4 from J, leaving 7 bases between them. Germline CDR1 reads SGDLS; CDR2 reads YYNGEE. The CDR3 length is 14 residues. In nucleotides, the CDR3 is TGTGCCAGCAGCGTAGTGGGGACCACCGGGGAGCTGTTTTTT. As protein: CASSVVGTTGELFF. The variable domain in full, with the rest retrieved from reference TRBV9 and TRBJ2-2, is DSGVTQTPKHLITATGQRVTLRCSPRSGDLSVYWYQQSLDQGLQFLIQYYNGEERAKGNILERFSAQQFPDLHSELNLSSLELGDSALYFCASSVVGTTGELFFGEGSRLTVL.

V is TRBV7-8 and J is TRBJ2-2; TRBD1 or TRBD2 may be the D gene (5 bases each). Germline V lookup: CDR1 SGHVS, CDR2 FQNEAQ. This CDR3 comprises 15 residues. V was shortened by 6 bases and J by 0 bases, with 11 bases between the two germline ends. The CDR3 nucleotides read TGTGCCAGCAGGACCGGGACGACGAACACCGGGGAGCTGTTTTTT. Translation gives CASRTGTTNTGELFF.

This clonotype appeared a few times. The chain is built from TRBV7-6 and TRBJ1-3, with 7 positions matching TRBD1. Per the germline V gene, CDR1 is SGHVS and CDR2 is FNYEAQ. The CDR3 consists of 15 residues. Germline trimming cut 6 bases from V and 2 bases from J; bases unmatched to any gene: 7. Written as DNA, the CDR3 is TGTGCCAGCAGAAGAACAGGGGAACCTGGAAACACCATATATTTT. This translates into CASRRTGEPGNTIYF.

The chain recombines TRBV9 with TRBJ1-4; 8 nucleotides line up with TRBD1. The length of the CDR3 is 14 residues. In germline, CDR1 is SGDLS, CDR2 YYNGEE. After removal of 0 bases from V and 5 bases from J, the junction contained 0 bases not matched to a gene. The CDR3 nucleotides are TGTGCCAGCAGCGTAGGGACAGGGAATGAAAAACTGTTTTTT. As protein: CASSVGTGNEKLFF.

This clonotype was seen more than once but under ten times. The rearrangement uses TRBV27 and TRBJ1-5; TRBD1 agrees at 7 bases. Germline loops: CDR1 MNHEY, CDR2 SMNVEV (reference sequence). The CDR3 is 14 amino acids. J lost 2 bases, V lost 5 bases, and 3 bases had no gene match. The chain's CDR3 is CASSAGQGNQPQHF. DNA for the CDR3: TGTGCCAGCAGTGCAGGACAGGGCAATCAGCCCCAGCATTTT.

This clonotype was found a few times. The chain recombines TRBV6-4 with TRBJ2-3; D not certain. Trimming removed 2 bases from V and 3 bases from J, with 9 bases in between. Germline V gene data show CDR1 as MRHNA and CDR2 as SNTAGT. The CDR3 is made up of 14 amino acids. DNA of the CDR3: TGTGCCAGCAGTGACGGGGTAGAGACAGATACGCAGTATTTT. It yields the protein CASSDGVETDTQYF.

The chain uses TRBV12-3 or TRBV12-4 and TRBJ1-2; no reliable D call. CDR3 length: 11 amino acids. Trimming shortened V by 6 bases and J by 7 bases, and 9 bases separated the two germline ends. The DNA of the CDR3 is TGTGCCAGCAGCCCCTGGGTTGGCTACACCTTC. It specifies CASSPWVGYTF.

The chain recombines TRBV20-1 with TRBJ2-5; 7 bases match TRBD1. In germline, CDR1 is DFQATT, CDR2 SNEGSKA (reference sequence). This CDR3 has 14 residues. V trimming: 5 bases; J trimming: 0 bases; junction bases outside the gene matches: 6. The CDR3 coding sequence is TGCAGTGCTCGGGACAGCTTCGACCAAGAGACCCAGTACTTC. Its protein product is CSARDSFDQETQYF.

The table lists this clonotype with a few counts. The chain carries TRBV7-3 and TRBJ1-1; D gene uncertain. Germline CDR1 reads SGHTA; CDR2 reads FQGTGA. CDR3 length: 15 amino acids. V gave up 1 base and J gave up 1 base, with 10 bases separating them. CDR3 coding DNA: TGTGCCAGCAGCTTAAACGGGGTGGAGAACACTGAAGCTTTCTTT. It yields the protein CASSLNGVENTEAFF.

This clonotype was detected a few times. The V call is TRBV5-4, the J call TRBJ2-5; 11 nucleotides agree with TRBD1. V lost 4 bases and J lost 3; bases outside the gene matches: 5. The CDR3 is made up of 15 amino acids. Germline CDR1 reads SGHNT; CDR2 reads YYREEE (reference sequence). In nucleotides, the CDR3 is TGTGCCAGCAGCCGGGCGGGACAGGGGGAAGAGACCCAGTACTTC. Translation gives CASSRAGQGEETQYF.

This clonotype was counted ten times or more. The genes are TRBV12-5 and TRBJ2-7; D is ambiguous. The germline gives CDR1 LGHNT, CDR2 FRNRAP. V was cut by 2 bases and J by 4 bases, with 3 bases left in between. The CDR3 runs 11 residues. The CDR3 spells CASGLRYEQYV. In DNA, the CDR3 is TGTGCTAGTGGTTTGCGATACGAGCAGTACGTC.

This clonotype was recorded a few times. The V gene is TRBV18, the J gene TRBJ1-1, with unresolved D. CDR3 length: 15 amino acids. V dropped 0 bases and J dropped 3 bases, with 11 bases sitting between them. Germline lookup yields CDR1 KGHSH and CDR2 LQKENI. CDR3 sequence: CASSPPVGWDTEAFF. Written as DNA, the CDR3 is TGTGCCAGCTCACCACCGGTTGGGTGGGACACTGAAGCTTTCTTT.

This clonotype was seen repeatedly, ten times or more. This chain links TRBV27 with TRBJ1-1; unclear D gene. V lost 8 bases and J lost 1, with 14 bases in between. There are 14 residues in the CDR3. Germline-derived CDR1 and CDR2 are MNHEY and SMNVEV (reference sequence). The CDR3 spells CASSTRAGNTEAFF. CDR3 DNA sequence: TGTGCCAGCTCCACCCGCGCAGGGAACACTGAAGCTTTCTTT.

The chain has TRBV7-6 and TRBJ2-1, with D maybe TRBD1 (5 bases). Germline lookup yields CDR1 SGHVS and CDR2 FNYEAQ. This CDR3 has 13 amino acids. Trimming removed 5 bases from V and 4 bases from J, with 9 bases in between. CDR3 amino acids: CASSPRDYNEQFF. The CDR3 coding sequence is TGTGCCAGCAGCCCCAGGGATTACAATGAGCAGTTCTTC.